This T cell receptor (beta chain) was recorded in a study of response to subunit inactivated influenza vaccine. V shed 2 bases and J shed 8 bases, with 10 bases lying between them. This CDR3 is 13 amino acids long. Germline V gene sequence: CDR1 SGHTA, CDR2 FQGNSA. This clonotype was seen more than once but under ten times. TCRdb independently ran MiXCR on the RT-PCR reads; one entry per CDR3 protein. Found here are just under 550,000 distinct CDR3 sequences, roughly 23% of them singletons; the top ten hold approximately 3%. The data also belong to a second study, concerning T cells expressing NK-cell markers. That study reports: 5'RACE template switching with UMIs generated TCR beta cDNA. TCR beta repertoires came from sorted CD3+CD56+NKG2C+, CD3+CD56+NKG2C- and CD3+CD56-NKG2C+ T cells. The sequencing cohort of eight donors included seven HCMV-seropositive individuals and one seronegative individual. Nothing established the HCMV specificity of expanded NKG2C+ T cell clones.

The chain carries TRBV7-2 and TRBJ2-1; D is unclear. The source is a man aged 50 or older who received an inactivated influenza vaccine. Sequences were derived from CD4+ T cells sorted from PBMCs, sampled about 13 days after vaccination. As DNA, the CDR3 is TGTGCCAGCAGCTTAAGGCCGGGCCATGAGCAGTTCTTC. Its translation: CASSLRPGHEQFF.